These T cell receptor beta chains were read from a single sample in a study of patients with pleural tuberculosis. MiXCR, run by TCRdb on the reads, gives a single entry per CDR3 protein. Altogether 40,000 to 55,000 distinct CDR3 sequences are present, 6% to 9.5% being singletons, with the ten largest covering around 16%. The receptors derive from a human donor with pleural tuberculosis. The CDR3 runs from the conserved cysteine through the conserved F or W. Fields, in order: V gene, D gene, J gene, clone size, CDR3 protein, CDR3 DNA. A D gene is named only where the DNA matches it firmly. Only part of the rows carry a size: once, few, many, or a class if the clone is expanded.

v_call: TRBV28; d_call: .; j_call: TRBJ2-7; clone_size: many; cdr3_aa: CASSLNSGYEQYF; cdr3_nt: TGTGCCAGCAGTTTAAACAGCGGATACGAGCAGTACTTC
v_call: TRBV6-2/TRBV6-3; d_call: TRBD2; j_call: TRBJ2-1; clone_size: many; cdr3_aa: CASSGGGDEQFF; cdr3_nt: TGTGCCAGCTCCGGGGGGGGCGATGAGCAGTTCTTC
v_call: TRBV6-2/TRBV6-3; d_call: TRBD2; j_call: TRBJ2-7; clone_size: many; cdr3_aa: CASSSGGLAGEQYF; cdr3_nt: TGTGCCAGCAGTTCGGGGGGCCTAGCGGGAGAGCAGTACTTC
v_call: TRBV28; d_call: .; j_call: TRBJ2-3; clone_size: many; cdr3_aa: CASDEGLSDTQYF; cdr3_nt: TGTGCCAGCGACGAGGGTTTATCAGATACGCAGTATTTT
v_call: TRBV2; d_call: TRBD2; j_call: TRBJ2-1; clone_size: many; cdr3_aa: CASSERIAGAGDEQFF; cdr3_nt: TGTGCCAGCAGTGAAAGGATAGCGGGAGCAGGGGATGAGCAGTTCTTC
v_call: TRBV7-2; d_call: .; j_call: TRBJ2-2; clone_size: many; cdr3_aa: CASSLGGASSGELFF; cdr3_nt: TGTGCCAGCAGCTTAGGGGGAGCCAGCAGCGGGGAGCTGTTTTTT
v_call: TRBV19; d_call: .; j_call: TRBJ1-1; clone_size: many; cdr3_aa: CASGRTEAFF; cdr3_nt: TGTGCCAGTGGCCGGACTGAAGCTTTCTTT
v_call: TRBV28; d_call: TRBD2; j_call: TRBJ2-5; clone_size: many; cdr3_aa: CANSPTSDQETQYF; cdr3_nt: TGTGCCAACTCGCCCACTAGCGACCAAGAGACCCAGTACTTC
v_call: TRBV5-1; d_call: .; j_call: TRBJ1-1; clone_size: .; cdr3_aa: CASSLSEMNTEAFF; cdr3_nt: TGCGCCAGCAGCTTGTCAGAGATGAACACTGAAGCTTTCTTT
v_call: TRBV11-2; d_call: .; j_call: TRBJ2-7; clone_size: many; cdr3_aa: CASSLGGARSYEQYF; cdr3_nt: TGTGCCAGCAGCTTAGGCGGGGCTAGGAGCTACGAGCAGTACTTC
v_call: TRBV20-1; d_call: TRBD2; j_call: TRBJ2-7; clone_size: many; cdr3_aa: CSARDLAGTISYEQYF; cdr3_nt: TGCAGTGCTAGAGACCTAGCGGGGACGATCTCCTACGAGCAGTACTTC
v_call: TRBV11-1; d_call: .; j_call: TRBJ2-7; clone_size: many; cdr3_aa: CASSLGGPGGEQYF; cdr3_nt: TGTGCCAGCAGCTTAGGAGGACCTGGGGGCGAGCAGTACTTC
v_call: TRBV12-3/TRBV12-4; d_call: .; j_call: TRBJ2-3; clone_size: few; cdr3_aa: CASSLSVREEYF; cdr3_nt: TGTGCCAGCAGTTTATCGGTCCGAGAGGAGTATTTT
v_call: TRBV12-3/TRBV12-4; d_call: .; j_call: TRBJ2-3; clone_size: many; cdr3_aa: CASTESQGLGDTQYF; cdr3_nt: TGTGCCAGCACCGAATCCCAGGGTTTAGGAGATACGCAGTATTTT
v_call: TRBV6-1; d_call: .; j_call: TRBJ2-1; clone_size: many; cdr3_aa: CASSEARGEQFF; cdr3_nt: TGTGCCAGCAGTGAGGCCAGGGGTGAGCAGTTCTTC
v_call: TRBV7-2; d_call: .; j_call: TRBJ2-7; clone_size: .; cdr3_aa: CASSLRYEQYF; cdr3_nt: TGTGCCAGCAGCTTACGCTACGAGCAGTACTTC
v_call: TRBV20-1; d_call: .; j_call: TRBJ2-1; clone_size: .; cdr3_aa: CSDRSVSSYNEQFF; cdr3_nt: TGCAGTGACCGTAGCGTTAGCTCCTACAATGAGCAGTTCTTC
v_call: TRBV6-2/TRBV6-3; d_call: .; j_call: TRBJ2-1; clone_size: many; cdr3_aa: CASSYGGVRQTLNEQFF; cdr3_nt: TGTGCCAGCAGTTACGGGGGAGTTAGACAGACCCTGAATGAGCAGTTCTTC
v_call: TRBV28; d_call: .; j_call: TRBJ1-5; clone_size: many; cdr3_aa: CASSFTLGNQPQHF; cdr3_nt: TGTGCCAGCAGTTTCACCTTGGGCAATCAGCCCCAGCATTTT
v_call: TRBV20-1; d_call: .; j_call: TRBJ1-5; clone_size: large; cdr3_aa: CSANANTNSNQPQHF; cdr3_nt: TGCAGTGCGAACGCAAACACGAATAGCAATCAGCCCCAGCATTTT
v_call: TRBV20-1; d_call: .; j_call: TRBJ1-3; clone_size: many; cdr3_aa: CSARFTGNTIYF; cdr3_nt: TGCAGTGCTAGATTCACAGGAAACACCATATATTTT
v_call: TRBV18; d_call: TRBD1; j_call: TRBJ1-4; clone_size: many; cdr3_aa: CASSPGQDEKLFF; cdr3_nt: TGTGCCAGCTCACCGGGACAGGATGAAAAACTGTTTTTT
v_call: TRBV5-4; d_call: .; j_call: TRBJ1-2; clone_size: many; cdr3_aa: CASSLVGGYGYTF; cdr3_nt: TGTGCCAGCAGCTTGGTAGGGGGGTATGGCTACACCTTC
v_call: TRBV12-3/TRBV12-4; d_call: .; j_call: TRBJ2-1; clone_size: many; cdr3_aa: CASSPSAGREQFF; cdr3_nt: TGTGCCAGCAGTCCGAGCGCGGGACGGGAGCAGTTCTTC
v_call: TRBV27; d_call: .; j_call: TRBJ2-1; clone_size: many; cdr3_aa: CASSWRRWNEQFF; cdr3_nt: TGTGCCAGCAGTTGGAGGAGATGGAATGAGCAGTTCTTC
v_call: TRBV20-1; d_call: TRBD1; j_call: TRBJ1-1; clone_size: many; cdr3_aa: CSATTGAMNTEAFF; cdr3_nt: TGCAGTGCAACGACAGGGGCGATGAACACTGAAGCTTTCTTT
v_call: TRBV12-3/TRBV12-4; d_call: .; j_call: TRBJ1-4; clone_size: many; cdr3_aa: CASSFRAADEKLFF; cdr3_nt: TGTGCCAGCAGTTTTAGGGCAGCAGATGAAAAACTGTTTTTT
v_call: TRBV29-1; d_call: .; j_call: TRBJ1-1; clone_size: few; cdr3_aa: CSAGFATEAFF; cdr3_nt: TGCAGCGCGGGTTTCGCGACTGAAGCTTTCTTT
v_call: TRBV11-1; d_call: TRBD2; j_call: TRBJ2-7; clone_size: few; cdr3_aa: CASSLTSRSYEQYF; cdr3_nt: TGTGCCAGCAGCTTGACTAGCAGAAGCTACGAGCAGTACTTC
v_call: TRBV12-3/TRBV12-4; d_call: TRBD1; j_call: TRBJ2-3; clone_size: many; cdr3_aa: CASSPPGQGAEDTQYF; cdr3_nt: TGTGCCAGCAGTCCTCCCGGACAGGGGGCCGAAGATACGCAGTATTTT
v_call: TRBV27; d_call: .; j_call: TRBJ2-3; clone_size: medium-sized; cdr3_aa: CASSSSADTQYF; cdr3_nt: TGTGCCAGCAGCTCGAGTGCAGATACGCAGTATTTT
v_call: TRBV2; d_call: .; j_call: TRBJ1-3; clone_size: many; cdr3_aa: CASSEGRDVVDTIYF; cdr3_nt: TGTGCCAGCAGTGAAGGACGGGACGTCGTGGACACCATATATTTT
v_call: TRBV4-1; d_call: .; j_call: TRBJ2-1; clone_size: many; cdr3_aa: CASSPSRFGTENEQFF; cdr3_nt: TGCGCCAGCAGCCCGTCAAGGTTCGGGACGGAAAATGAGCAGTTCTTC
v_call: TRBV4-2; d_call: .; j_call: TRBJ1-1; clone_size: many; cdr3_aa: CASSQDLNSRTEAFF; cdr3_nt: TGTGCCAGCAGCCAAGATTTGAACAGCCGGACTGAAGCTTTCTTT
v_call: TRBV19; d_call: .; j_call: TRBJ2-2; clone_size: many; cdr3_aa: CASSISRQKNTGELFF; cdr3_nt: TGTGCCAGTAGTATTAGTCGGCAAAAGAACACCGGGGAGCTGTTTTTT
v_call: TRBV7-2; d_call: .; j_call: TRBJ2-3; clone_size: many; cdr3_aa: CASSLVESSTDTQYF; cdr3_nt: TGTGCCAGCAGCTTAGTGGAGTCCTCCACAGATACGCAGTATTTT
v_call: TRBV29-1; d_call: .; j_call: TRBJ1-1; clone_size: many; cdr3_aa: CSVIYGVLEAFF; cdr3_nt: TGCAGCGTTATCTACGGAGTCCTTGAAGCTTTCTTT
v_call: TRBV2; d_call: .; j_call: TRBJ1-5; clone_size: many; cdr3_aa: CASTSEISNQPQHF; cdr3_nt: TGTGCCAGCACGAGTGAAATTAGCAATCAGCCCCAGCATTTT
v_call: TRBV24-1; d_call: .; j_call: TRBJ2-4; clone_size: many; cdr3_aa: CATSDTTQGKNIQYF; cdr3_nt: TGTGCCACCAGTGATACGACTCAGGGCAAAAACATTCAGTACTTC
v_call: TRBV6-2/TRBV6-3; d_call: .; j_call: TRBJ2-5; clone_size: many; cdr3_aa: CASSYLQSLETQYF; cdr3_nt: TGTGCCAGCAGTTACTTACAGTCGTTAGAGACCCAGTACTTC
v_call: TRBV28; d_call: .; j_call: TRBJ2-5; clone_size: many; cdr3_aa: CASSKIQETQYF; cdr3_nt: TGTGCCAGCAGTAAAATCCAAGAGACCCAGTACTTC